This paragraph reports one T cell receptor (beta chain). The antigen is not known. This specimen belongs to a study of cytomegalovirus exposure and HLA in healthy donors. In the PCR, 60 Vbeta and 13 Jbeta primers were used. Sequencing was performed with immunoSEQ multiplex PCR; in TCRdb, only in-frame clones are kept and a portion is missing. The data hold over 50,000 clones, with about 80% observed a single time. At collection, donors were nominally healthy, but unrecorded immune exposures were probable. V shed 1 base, J shed 8 bases, and the junction held 9 bases outside the gene matches. From germline, CDR1 is LGHNA and CDR2 YNFKEQ. The CDR3 is 16 amino acids. Whole-study findings and limits: Cytomegalovirus association was assigned to under 200 TCR beta chains. With high specificity and sensitivity, the classifier reportedly diagnosed cytomegalovirus status.

V is TRBV4-2 and J is TRBJ2-3; 10 bases align to TRBD2. This sequence was found in a man between 35 and 55 years old in good health and CMV-seronegative. Sequenced: PBMCs. This CDR3 is CASSQGSSGGQGTQYF. The CDR3, as DNA: TGTGCCAGCAGCCAAGGGTCTAGCGGGGGACAAGGTACGCAGTATTTT.